The 6 T cell receptor beta chains reported below all come from one sample, sequenced in a study of T cell repertoires in cytomegalovirus infection. From the reads, TCRdb called clonotypes with MiXCR, one entry per CDR3 protein. This sample has 200,000 to 250,000 distinct CDR3 sequences, with 22% found just once. Sequenced: CD8+ T cells from PBMCs. All receptors come from a human donor in good health (CMV status not recorded). Some clones in this sample may be carry-over from other donors' samples.

This clonotype has more than one count but fewer than ten. This chain uses TRBV20-1 with TRBJ2-7; TRBD1 agrees at 12 bases. Germline V gene data show CDR1 as DFQATT and CDR2 as SNEGSKA (reference sequence). The CDR3 totals 15 residues. J was trimmed by 6 bases and V by 0 bases; bases with no gene match: 6. The CDR3 spells CSARDAGQGAVEQYF. The CDR3 bases are TGCAGTGCTAGAGATGCGGGACAGGGGGCGGTCGAGCAGTACTTC.

This clonotype was counted many times. The gene calls are TRBV28 and TRBJ2-1, with 8 bases aligning to TRBD2. V trimming: 3 bases; J trimming: 6 bases; junction bases outside the gene matches: 10. The CDR3 length is 16 residues. The V gene's germline CDR1 is MDHEN and CDR2 SYDVKM. CDR3 sequence reads: CASSFEWRGVPNEQFF. Here the CDR3 DNA reads TGTGCCAGCAGTTTCGAATGGCGGGGGGTGCCCAATGAGCAGTTCTTC. The whole variable domain, remainder taken from reference TRBV28 and TRBJ2-1, is DVKVTQSSRYLVKRTGEKVFLECVQDMDHENMFWYRQDPGLGLRLIYFSYDVKMKEKGDIPEGYSVSREKKERFSLILESASTNQTSMYLCASSFEWRGVPNEQFFGPGTRLTVL.

This clonotype has at least ten counts. CDR3 DNA sequence: TGTGCCAGCAGCGCGGGACACGTAGGGACCCTCCACTTT. Its protein is CASSAGHVGTLHF. V is TRBV5-6 and J is TRBJ1-6; a possible D gene is TRBD1 (6 bases). The germline V gene has CDR1 SGHDT and CDR2 YYEEEE. CDR3 size: 13 residues. V was shortened by 4 bases and J by 14 bases, with 16 bases between the two germline ends. Together with reference TRBV5-6 and TRBJ1-6, the CDR3 gives the full variable domain: DAGVTQSPTHLIKTRGQQVTLRCSPKSGHDTVSWYQQALGQGPQFIFQYYEEEERQRGNFPDRFSGHQFPNYSSELNVNALLLGDSALYLCASSAGHVGTLHFGNGTRLTVT.

This clonotype has more than one count but fewer than ten. The genes are TRBV28 and TRBJ1-2; D is unresolved. The CDR3 has 13 amino acids. Germline V CDR1 and CDR2: MDHEN, SYDVKM. V lost 3 bases, J lost 2 bases, and 7 bases lay in between. CDR3 protein: CASSFVENYGYTF. The CDR3 region has the DNA TGTGCCAGCAGTTTTGTGGAGAACTATGGCTACACCTTC.

This clonotype was detected many times. This chain joins TRBV11-2 and TRBJ2-6; a weak D match, TRBD2 (6 bases). CDR1 and CDR2 from the germline V gene are SGHAT and FQNNGV. Trimming stripped 5 bases from V and 2 bases from J, with 13 bases between. The CDR3 contains 16 residues. The CDR3 sequence is CASSLRRGTGANVLTF. The CDR3 DNA follows: TGTGCCAGCAGCCTGAGACGGGGGACTGGGGCCAACGTCCTGACTTTC.

V gene TRBV18 combines with J gene TRBJ1-1; maybe TRBD1 (5 bases). The germline V gene has CDR1 KGHSH and CDR2 LQKENI. The CDR3 loop spans 14 amino acids. Trimming stripped 2 bases from V and 4 bases from J, with 11 bases between. The CDR3 nucleotides read TGTGCCAGCTCACCAACTTCTGGGGGCACTGAAGCTTTCTTT. It is translated as CASSPTSGGTEAFF.